This is a list of T cell receptor beta chains from one sample in a study of blood T cell repertoires in COVID-19. Sequenced by immunoSEQ multiplex PCR; TCRdb stores in-frame clones only, minus some. The table has 84,000 or so clones, more than 80% seen once. The specimen sequenced was peripheral blood. The receptors come from a woman of 80 years or more with acute or convalescent COVID-19. Both conserved end residues are part of each CDR3.

j_call v_call cdr3_aa
TRBJ1-1 TRBV6-5 CASSYSPTVHTEAFF
TRBJ2-3 TRBV19 CASSTPPEGIDTQYF
TRBJ2-7 TRBV4-1 CASSQEGTGRNEQYF
TRBJ2-3 TRBV5-1 CASSLVGATSTDTQYF
TRBJ1-5 TRBV19 CASSIVQGVNQPQHF
TRBJ2-7 TRBV7-8 CASSFISTDSYEQYF
TRBJ2-2 TRBV7-3 CASSLNPLNTGELFF
TRBJ1-4 TRBV9 CASSAGSGFYNEKLFF
TRBJ2-1 TRBV18 CASSPSLGQGNEQFF
TRBJ1-6 TRBV5-6 CASSLDAGRSPLHF
TRBJ1-3 TRBV6-5 CASSRGGNTIYF
TRBJ2-3 TRBV10-3 CATGGLAGLSDTQYF
TRBJ1-2 TRBV15 CATSRGDGDTNYGYTF
TRBJ1-5 TRBV18 CASSRQGDSNQPQHF
TRBJ1-1 TRBV10-3 CAIRGTDEAFF
TRBJ2-5 TRBV7-2 CASSLRLAQETQYF
TRBJ2-5 TRBV5-4 CASSLGGGSETQYF
TRBJ2-5 TRBV11-2 CAITGAGQETQYF
TRBJ1-1 TRBV10-3 CAISEWQGRGNTEAFF
TRBJ2-1 TRBV7-6 CASSLASLGLAGRNEQFF
TRBJ1-6 TRBV18 CASSRQGEDSPLHF
TRBJ2-1 TRBV11-2 CASSHDRLDEQFF
TRBJ1-2 TRBV7-5 CARSPQGDYGYTF
TRBJ2-1 TRBV2 CASTHPGTQNEQFF
TRBJ2-7 TRBV11-3 CASSNGLSSYEQYF
TRBJ2-2 TRBV7-8 CASTPSTTGELFF
TRBJ2-7 TRBV2 CASSEDRPITPYEQYF
TRBJ2-7 TRBV5-1 CASRHPGQANEQYF
TRBJ2-5 TRBV19 CASSRSQGAQETQYF
TRBJ2-3 TRBV2 CASRGLSDLDTQYF
TRBJ2-5 TRBV11-2 CASSRRTGPLSQETQYF
TRBJ1-1 TRBV5-1 CASSFDRMNTEAFF
TRBJ1-2 TRBV11-2 CASSAENYGYTF
TRBJ2-1 TRBV12-3/TRBV12-4 CASNSFHNEQFF
TRBJ2-7 TRBV5-1 CASTTTGGPGEQYF
TRBJ1-2 TRBV5-1 CASSFGHNYGYTF